This T cell receptor (beta chain) was retrieved from a study of CD8 T cells in Susac syndrome. A quantity of about 0.5 to 1 ug RNA underwent reverse transcription using random hexamers. Amplification of the TCR beta CDR3 was carried out by immunoSEQ multiplex PCR, which spanned a total of 54 Vbeta and 13 Jbeta segments. TCRdb recomputed calls from the immunoSEQ multiplex PCR reads with MiXCR, one row per CDR3 protein. The repertoire includes under 200,000 distinct CDR3 sequences, 90% to 95% of them detected once, and 0.1% sits in the top ten. Controls comprised healthy donors matched for age and sex. The authors negatively isolated CD8+ and CD4+ T cells and FACS-enriched TEMRA cells. The V end lost 5 bases, the J end lost 2 bases, and 12 bases lay between the germline ends. CDR1 and CDR2 (germline): MNHEY, SMNVEV (reference sequence). The CDR3 consists of 14 residues.

Sequencing was performed on CD4+ T cells from PBMCs. This receptor was identified in a human donor in good health. The chain links TRBV27 to TRBJ1-2; a weak D match, TRBD1 (6 bases). In DNA form, the CDR3 reads TGTGCCAGCAGTGCTCTTACAGGGAACTATGGCTACACCTTC. It yields the protein CASSALTGNYGYTF.